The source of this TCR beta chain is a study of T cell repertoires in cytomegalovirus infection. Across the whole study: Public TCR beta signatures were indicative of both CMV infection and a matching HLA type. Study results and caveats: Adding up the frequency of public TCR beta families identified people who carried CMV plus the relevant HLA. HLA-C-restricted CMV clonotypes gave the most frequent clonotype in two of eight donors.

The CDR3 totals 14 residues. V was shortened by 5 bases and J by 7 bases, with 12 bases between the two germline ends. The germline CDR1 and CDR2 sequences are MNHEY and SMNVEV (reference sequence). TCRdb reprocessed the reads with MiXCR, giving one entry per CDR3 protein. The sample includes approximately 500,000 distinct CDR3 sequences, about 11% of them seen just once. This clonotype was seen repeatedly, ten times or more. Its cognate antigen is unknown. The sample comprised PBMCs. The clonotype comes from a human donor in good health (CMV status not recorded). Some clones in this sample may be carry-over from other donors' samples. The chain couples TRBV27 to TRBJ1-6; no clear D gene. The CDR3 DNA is TGTGCCAGCAGTCGCCCGGGCCCGAATTCACCCCTCCACTTT. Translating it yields CASSRPGPNSPLHF.